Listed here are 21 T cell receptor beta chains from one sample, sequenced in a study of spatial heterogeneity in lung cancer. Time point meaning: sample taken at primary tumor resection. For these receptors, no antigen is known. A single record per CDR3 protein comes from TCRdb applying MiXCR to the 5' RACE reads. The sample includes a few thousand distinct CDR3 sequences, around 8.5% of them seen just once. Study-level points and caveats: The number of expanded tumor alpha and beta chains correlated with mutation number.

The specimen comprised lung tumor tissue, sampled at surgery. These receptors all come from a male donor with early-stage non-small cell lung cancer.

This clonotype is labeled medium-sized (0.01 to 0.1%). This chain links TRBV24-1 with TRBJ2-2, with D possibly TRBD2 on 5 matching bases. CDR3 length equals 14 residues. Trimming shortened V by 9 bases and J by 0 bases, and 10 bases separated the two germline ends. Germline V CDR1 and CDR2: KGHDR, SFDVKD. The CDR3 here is CATEWGANTGELFF. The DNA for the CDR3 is TGTGCCACCGAGTGGGGAGCGAACACCGGGGAGCTGTTTTTT.

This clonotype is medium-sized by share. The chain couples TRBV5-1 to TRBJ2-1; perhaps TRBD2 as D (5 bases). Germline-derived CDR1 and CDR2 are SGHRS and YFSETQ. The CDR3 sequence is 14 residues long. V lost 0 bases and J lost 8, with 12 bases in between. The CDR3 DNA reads TGCGCCAGCAGCTTGGCCCTAGCCTTAGATGAGCAGTTCTTC. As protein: CASSLALALDEQFF.

CDR3: CASSLGLSGAYNEQFF. CDR3 DNA sequence: TGTGCCAGCAGCTTGGGGCTGAGTGGTGCCTACAATGAGCAGTTCTTC. The rearrangement joins TRBV5-5 to TRBJ2-1; D is unclear. Trimming removed 0 bases at V and 2 bases at J, with 12 bases between. Germline V gene lookup returns CDR1 SGHKS and CDR2 YYEKEE (reference sequence). This CDR3 is built from 16 residues.

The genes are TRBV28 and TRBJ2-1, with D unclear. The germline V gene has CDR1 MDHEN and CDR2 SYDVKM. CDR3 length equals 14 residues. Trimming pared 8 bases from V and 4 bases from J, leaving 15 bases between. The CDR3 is CASGPHTAYNEQFF. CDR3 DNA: TGTGCCAGCGGCCCTCACACAGCTTACAATGAGCAGTTCTTC.

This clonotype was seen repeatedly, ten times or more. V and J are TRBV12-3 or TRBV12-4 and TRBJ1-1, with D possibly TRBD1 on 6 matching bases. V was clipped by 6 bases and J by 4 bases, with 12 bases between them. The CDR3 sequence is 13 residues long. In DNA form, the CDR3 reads TGTGCCAGCAGCCAGGGACAAAGCACTGAAGCTTTCTTT. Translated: CASSQGQSTEAFF.

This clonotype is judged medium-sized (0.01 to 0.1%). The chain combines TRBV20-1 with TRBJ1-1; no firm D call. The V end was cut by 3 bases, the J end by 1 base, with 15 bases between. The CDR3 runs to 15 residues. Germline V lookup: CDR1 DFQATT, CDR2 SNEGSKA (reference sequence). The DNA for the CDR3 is TGCAGTGCTAGCCCGGACGGACGCTGGAACACTGAAGCTTTCTTT. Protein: CSASPDGRWNTEAFF.

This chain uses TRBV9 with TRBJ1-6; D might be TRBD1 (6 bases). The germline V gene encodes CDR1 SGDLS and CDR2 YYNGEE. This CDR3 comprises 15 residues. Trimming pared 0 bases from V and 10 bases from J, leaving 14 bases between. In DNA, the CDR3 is TGTGCCAGCAGCGTAGGTCAGGGGATGACCTCACCCCTCCACTTT. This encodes CASSVGQGMTSPLHF. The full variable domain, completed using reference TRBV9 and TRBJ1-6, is DSGVTQTPKHLITATGQRVTLRCSPRSGDLSVYWYQQSLDQGLQFLIQYYNGEERAKGNILERFSAQQFPDLHSELNLSSLELGDSALYFCASSVGQGMTSPLHFGNGTRLTVT.

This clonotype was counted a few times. CDR3 nucleotides: TGTGCCAGCAGCGAGGGACGGGACAGCCCCTACAATGAGCAGTTCTTC. This translates into CASSEGRDSPYNEQFF. The J gene is TRBJ2-1, the V gene TRBV9; 7 nucleotides align to TRBD1. V was clipped by 3 bases and J by 2 bases; unmatched bases: 8. The germline CDR1 and CDR2 sequences are SGDLS and YYNGEE. The CDR3 has 16 amino acids.

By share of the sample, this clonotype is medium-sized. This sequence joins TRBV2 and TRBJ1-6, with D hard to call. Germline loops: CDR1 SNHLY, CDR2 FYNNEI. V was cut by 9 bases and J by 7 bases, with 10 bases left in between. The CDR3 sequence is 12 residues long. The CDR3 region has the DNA TGTGCCAGTGCCGGGGAAAATTCACCCCTCCACTTT. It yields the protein CASAGENSPLHF.

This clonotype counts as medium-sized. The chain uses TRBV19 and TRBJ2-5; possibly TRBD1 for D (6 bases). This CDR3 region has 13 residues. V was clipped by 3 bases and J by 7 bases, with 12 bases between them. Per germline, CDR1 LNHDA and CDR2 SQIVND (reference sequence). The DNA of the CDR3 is TGTGCCAGTAGTATTGGACAGTTGGGGACCCAGTACTTC. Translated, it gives CASSIGQLGTQYF.

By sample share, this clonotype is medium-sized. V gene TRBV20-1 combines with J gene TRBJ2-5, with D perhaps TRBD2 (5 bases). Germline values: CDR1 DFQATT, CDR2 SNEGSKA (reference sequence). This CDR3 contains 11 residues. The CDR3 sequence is CSKTSQETQYF. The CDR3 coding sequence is TGCAGCAAAACTAGCCAAGAGACCCAGTACTTC.

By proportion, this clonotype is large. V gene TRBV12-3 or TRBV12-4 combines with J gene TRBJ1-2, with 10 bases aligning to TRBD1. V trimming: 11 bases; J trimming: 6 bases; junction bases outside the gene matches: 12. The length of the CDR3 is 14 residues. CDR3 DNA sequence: TGTGCCTGCACACCCAGGACAGGGGGGGATGGCTACACCTTC. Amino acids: CACTPRTGGDGYTF.

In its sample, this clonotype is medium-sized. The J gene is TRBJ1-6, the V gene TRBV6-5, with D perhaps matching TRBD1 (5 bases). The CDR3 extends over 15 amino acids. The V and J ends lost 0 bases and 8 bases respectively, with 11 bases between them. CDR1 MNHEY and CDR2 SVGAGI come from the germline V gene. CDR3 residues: CASSYSGGGDSPLHF. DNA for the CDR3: TGTGCCAGCAGTTACTCGGGGGGTGGCGATTCACCCCTCCACTTT.

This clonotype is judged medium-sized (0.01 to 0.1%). The CDR3 sequence: CASSPPGTGGNTEAFF. CDR3 in DNA: TGTGCCAGCTCACCACCCGGGACAGGGGGGAACACTGAAGCTTTCTTT. This chain connects TRBV18 to TRBJ1-1; 11 bases fit TRBD1. The CDR3 covers 16 residues. Germline-derived CDR1 and CDR2 are KGHSH and LQKENI. Trimming removed 0 bases from V and 1 base from J; junction bases left unmatched: 1.

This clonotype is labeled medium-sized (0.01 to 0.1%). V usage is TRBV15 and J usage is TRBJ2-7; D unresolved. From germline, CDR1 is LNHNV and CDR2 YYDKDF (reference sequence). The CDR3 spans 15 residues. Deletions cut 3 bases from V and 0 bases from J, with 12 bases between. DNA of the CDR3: TGTGCCACCAGCAGCCGCGGCTTCTACTCCTACGAGCAGTACTTC. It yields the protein CATSSRGFYSYEQYF.

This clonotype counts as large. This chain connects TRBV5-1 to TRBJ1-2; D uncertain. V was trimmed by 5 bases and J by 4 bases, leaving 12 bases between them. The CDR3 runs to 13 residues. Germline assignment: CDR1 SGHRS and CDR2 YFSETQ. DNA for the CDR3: TGCGCCAGCAGGGATTCGGCGGGCTATGGCTACACCTTC. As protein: CASRDSAGYGYTF.

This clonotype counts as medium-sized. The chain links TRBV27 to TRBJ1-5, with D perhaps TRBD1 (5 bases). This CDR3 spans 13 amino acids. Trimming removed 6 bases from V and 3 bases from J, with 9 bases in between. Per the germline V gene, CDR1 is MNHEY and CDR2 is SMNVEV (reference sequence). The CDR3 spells CASSDSFNQPQHF. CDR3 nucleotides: TGTGCCAGCAGCGACAGCTTCAATCAGCCCCAGCATTTT.

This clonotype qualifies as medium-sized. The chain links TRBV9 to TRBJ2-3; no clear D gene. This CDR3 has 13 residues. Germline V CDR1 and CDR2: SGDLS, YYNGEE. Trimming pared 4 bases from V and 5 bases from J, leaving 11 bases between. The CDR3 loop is CASSLRPVDTQYF. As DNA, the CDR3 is TGTGCCAGCAGCCTCAGGCCGGTAGATACGCAGTATTTT.

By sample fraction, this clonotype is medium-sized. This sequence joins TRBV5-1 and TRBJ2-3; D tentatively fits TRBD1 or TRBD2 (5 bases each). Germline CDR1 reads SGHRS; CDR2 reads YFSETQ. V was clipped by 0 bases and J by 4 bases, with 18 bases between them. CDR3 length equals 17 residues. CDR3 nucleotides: TGCGCCAGCAGCTTGGGTACTGGGGGTCGCGTCGCAGATACGCAGTATTTT. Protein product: CASSLGTGGRVADTQYF. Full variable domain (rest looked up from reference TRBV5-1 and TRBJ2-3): KAGVTQTPRYLIKTRGQQVTLSCSPISGHRSVSWYQQTPGQGLQFLFEYFSETQRNKGNFPGRFSGRQFSNSRSEMNVSTLELGDSALYLCASSLGTGGRVADTQYFGPGTRLTVL.

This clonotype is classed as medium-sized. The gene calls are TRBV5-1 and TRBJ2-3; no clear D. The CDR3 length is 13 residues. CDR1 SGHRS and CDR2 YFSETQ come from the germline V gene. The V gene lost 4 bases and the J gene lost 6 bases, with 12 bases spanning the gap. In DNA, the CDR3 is TGCGCCAGCAGCCCCATGTCCGGGGATACGCAGTATTTT. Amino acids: CASSPMSGDTQYF. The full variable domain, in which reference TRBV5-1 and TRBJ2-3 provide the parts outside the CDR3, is KAGVTQTPRYLIKTRGQQVTLSCSPISGHRSVSWYQQTPGQGLQFLFEYFSETQRNKGNFPGRFSGRQFSNSRSEMNVSTLELGDSALYLCASSPMSGDTQYFGPGTRLTVL.

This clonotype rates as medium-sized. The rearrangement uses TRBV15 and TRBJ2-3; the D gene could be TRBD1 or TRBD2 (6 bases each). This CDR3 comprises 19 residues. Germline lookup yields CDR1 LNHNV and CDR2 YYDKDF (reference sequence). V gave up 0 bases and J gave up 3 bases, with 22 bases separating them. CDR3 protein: CATSRDLPGLGAATDTQYF. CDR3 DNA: TGTGCCACCAGCAGAGATCTCCCGGGACTGGGGGCAGCAACAGATACGCAGTATTTT.